This TCR beta chain was sequenced in a study of cytomegalovirus exposure and HLA in healthy donors. Across the study: A prior study identified 110 million or so unique TCR beta sequences from around 180 million T cells. Broader study findings: TCR beta chain V- and J-gene trimming was linked, in a later analysis, to a missense variant in DCLRE1C. In a later analysis, DRB1 alleles had the most associated TCRs; HLA-C alleles the fewest.

13 Jbeta primers and 60 Vbeta primers were used for the PCR. The protocol was immunoSEQ multiplex PCR, while the TCRdb copy is restricted to in-frame clones and leaves out a portion. The sample contains tens of thousands of clones, around 80% of which appear only once. The CDR3 sequence is 15 residues long. The trim removed 6 bases at V and 1 base at J, leaving 5 bases unmatched. Per germline, CDR1 MNHEY and CDR2 SMNVEV (reference sequence). About this clone itself: Its antigen is unknown.

Input material: PBMCs. This clonotype was sampled from a man in his fifties in good health and CMV-seropositive. This chain joins TRBV27 and TRBJ2-2, with 7 nucleotides matching TRBD2. The CDR3 DNA reads TGTGCCAGCAGACCGGGACTACAGAACACCGGGGAGCTGTTTTTT. Its protein is CASRPGLQNTGELFF.